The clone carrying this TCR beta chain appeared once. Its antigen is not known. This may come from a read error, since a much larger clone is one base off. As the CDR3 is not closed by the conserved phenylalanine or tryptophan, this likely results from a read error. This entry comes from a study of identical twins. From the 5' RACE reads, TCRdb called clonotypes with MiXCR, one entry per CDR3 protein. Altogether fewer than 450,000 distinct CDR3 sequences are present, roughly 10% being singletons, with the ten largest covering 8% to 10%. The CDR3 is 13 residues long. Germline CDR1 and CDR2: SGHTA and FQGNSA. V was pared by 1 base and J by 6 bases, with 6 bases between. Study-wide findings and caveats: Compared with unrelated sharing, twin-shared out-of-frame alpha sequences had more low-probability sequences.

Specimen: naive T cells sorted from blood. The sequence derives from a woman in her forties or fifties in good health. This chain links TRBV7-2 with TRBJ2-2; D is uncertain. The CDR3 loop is CASSLVRAGELFL. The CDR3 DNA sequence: TGTGCCAGCAGCTTAGTAAGGGCCGGGGAGCTGTTTTTA.